The T cell receptor beta chain described here comes from a study of T cells in pancreatic ductal adenocarcinoma. Broader study findings: Mean clonality was approximately 0.12 in tumors and about 0.07 in blood, not significantly different. Results skew toward the minority of patients with early-stage disease. Compared with tumor, blood showed more total productive templates and around 8-fold more clonotypes.

A word on this clone: Its specificity is not known.

Only in-frame clones appear in the TCRdb table, and some are missing; sequencing was by immunoSEQ multiplex PCR. Here the sample spans about 29,000 clones, just over 90% being singletons. No neoadjuvant therapy was given to the selected pancreatic ductal adenocarcinoma patients before their surgery. Germline V gene sequence: CDR1 SGHVS, CDR2 FNYEAQ. The V gene lost 2 bases and the J gene lost 0 bases, with 20 bases spanning the gap. The CDR3 consists of 19 residues. V and J are TRBV7-6 and TRBJ2-1; maybe TRBD2 (5 bases). The receptor was derived from a human donor with pancreatic ductal adenocarcinoma. The source material was PBMCs. In nucleotides, the CDR3 is TGTGCCAGCAGCTTAATCCCCCTTAGCGTGCGAAGCTCCTACAATGAGCAGTTCTTC. Protein product: CASSLIPLSVRSSYNEQFF.